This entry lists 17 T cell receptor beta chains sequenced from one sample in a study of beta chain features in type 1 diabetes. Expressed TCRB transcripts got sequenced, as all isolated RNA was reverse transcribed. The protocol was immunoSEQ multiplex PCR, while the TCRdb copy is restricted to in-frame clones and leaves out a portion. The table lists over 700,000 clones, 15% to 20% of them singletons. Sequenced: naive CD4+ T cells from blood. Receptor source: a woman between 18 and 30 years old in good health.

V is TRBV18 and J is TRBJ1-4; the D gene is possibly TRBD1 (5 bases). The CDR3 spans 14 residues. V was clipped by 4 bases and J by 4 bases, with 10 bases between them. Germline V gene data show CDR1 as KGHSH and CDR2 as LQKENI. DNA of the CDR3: TGTGCCAGCTCACGAGACAGAGATAATGAAAAACTGTTTTTT. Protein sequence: CASSRDRDNEKLFF.

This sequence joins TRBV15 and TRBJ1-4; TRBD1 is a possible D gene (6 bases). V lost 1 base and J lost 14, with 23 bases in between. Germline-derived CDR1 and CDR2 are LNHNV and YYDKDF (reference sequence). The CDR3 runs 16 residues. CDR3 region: CATSRAHWGRFEGLFF. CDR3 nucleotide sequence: TGTGCCACCAGCAGAGCTCACTGGGGGCGGTTTGAAGGTCTGTTTTTT.

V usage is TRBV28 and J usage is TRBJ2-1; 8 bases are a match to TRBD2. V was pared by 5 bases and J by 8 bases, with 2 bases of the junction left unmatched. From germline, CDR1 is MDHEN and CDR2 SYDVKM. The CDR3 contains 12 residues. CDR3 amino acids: CASSSGSHEQFF. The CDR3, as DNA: TGTGCCAGCAGTAGCGGGAGCCATGAGCAGTTCTTC.

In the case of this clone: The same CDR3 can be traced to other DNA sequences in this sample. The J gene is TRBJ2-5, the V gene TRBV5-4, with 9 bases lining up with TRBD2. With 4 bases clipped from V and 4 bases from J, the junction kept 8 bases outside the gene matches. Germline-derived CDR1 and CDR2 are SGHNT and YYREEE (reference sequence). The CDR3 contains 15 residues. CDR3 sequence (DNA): TGTGCCAGCAGCCTAGTAGCGGGAGTAGGAGAGACCCAGTACTTC. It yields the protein CASSLVAGVGETQYF.

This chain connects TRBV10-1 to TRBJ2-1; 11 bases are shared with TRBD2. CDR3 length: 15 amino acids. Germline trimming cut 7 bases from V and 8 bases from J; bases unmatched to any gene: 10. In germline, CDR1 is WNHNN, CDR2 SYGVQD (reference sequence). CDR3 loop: CASKPGLADGDEQFF. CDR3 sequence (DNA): TGCGCCAGCAAACCGGGACTAGCGGACGGGGATGAGCAGTTCTTC.

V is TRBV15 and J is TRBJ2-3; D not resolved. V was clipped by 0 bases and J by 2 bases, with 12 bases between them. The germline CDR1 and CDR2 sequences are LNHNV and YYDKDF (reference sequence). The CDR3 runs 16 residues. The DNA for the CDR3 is TGTGCCACCAGCAGAGAGGCTCAGGTTTACACAGATACGCAGTATTTT. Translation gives CATSREAQVYTDTQYF. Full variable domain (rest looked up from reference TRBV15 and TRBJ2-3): DAMVIQNPRYQVTQFGKPVTLSCSQTLNHNVMYWYQQKSSQAPKLLFHYYDKDFNNEADTPDNFQSRRPNTSFCFLDIRSPGLGDTAMYLCATSREAQVYTDTQYFGPGTRLTVL.

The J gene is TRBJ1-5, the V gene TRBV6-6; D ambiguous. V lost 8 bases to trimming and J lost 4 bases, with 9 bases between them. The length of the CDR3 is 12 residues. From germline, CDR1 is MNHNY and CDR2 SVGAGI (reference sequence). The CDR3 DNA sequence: TGTGCCAGCTCCACAGCTAATCAGCCCCAGCATTTT. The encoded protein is CASSTANQPQHF.

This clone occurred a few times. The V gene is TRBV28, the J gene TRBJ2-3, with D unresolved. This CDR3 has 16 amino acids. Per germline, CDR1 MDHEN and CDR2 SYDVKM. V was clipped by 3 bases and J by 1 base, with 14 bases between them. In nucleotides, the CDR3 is TGTGCCAGCAGTTTGGGTCCGGTTTCGGGCACAGATACGCAGTATTTT. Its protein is CASSLGPVSGTDTQYF.

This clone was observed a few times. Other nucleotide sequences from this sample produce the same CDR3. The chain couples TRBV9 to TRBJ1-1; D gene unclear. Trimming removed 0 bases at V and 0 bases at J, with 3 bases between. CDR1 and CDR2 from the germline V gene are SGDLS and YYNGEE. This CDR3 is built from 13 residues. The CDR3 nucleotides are TGTGCCAGCAGCGTAGCAGTGAACACTGAAGCTTTCTTT. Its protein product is CASSVAVNTEAFF.

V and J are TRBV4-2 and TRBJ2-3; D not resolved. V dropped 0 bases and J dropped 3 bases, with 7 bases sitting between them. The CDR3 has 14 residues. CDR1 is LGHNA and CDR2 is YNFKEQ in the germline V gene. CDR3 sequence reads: CASSQDPVTDTQYF. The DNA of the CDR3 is TGTGCCAGCAGCCAAGACCCGGTAACAGATACGCAGTATTTT.

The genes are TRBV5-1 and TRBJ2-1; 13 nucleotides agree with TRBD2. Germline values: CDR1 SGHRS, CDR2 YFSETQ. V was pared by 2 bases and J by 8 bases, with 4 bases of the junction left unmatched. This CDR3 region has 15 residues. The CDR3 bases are TGCGCCAGCAGCTTAACTAGCGGGAGGGTTGATGAGCAGTTCTTC. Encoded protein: CASSLTSGRVDEQFF. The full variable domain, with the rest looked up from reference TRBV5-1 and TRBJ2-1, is KAGVTQTPRYLIKTRGQQVTLSCSPISGHRSVSWYQQTPGQGLQFLFEYFSETQRNKGNFPGRFSGRQFSNSRSEMNVSTLELGDSALYLCASSLTSGRVDEQFFGPGTRLTVL.

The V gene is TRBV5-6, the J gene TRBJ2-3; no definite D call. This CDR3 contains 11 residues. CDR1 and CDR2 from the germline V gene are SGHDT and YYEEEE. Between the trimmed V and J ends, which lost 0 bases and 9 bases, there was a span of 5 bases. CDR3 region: CASSLGPTQYF. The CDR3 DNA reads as TGTGCCAGCAGCTTGGGACCCACGCAGTATTTT.

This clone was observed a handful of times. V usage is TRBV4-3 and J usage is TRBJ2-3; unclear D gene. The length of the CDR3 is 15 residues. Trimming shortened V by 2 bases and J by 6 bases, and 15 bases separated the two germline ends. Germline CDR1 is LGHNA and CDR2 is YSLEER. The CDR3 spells CASSQNYLTDDTQYF. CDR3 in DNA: TGCGCCAGCAGCCAAAACTACCTTACGGACGATACGCAGTATTTT.

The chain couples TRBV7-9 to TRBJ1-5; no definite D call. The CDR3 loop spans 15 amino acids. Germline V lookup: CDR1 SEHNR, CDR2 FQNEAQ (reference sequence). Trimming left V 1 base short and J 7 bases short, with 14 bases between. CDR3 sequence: CASSLGSGPGQPQHF. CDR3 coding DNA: TGTGCCAGCAGCTTAGGGTCAGGTCCAGGACAGCCCCAGCATTTT.

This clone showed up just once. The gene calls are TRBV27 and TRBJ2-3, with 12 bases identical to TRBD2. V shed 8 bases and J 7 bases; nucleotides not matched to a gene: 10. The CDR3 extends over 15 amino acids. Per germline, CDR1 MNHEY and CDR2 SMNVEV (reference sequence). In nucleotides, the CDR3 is TGTGCCAGCGGGCTAGCGGGAGGGCCATTAAATACGCAGTATTTT. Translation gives CASGLAGGPLNTQYF.

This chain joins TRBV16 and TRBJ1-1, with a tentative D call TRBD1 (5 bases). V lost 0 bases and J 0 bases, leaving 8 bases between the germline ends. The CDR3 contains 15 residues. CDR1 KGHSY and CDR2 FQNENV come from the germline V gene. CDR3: CASSQSLGVNTEAFF. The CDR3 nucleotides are TGTGCCAGCAGCCAATCGCTGGGGGTGAACACTGAAGCTTTCTTT. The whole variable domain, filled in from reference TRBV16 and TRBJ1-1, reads GEEVAQTPKHLVRGEGQKAKLYCAPIKGHSYVFWYQQVLKNEFKFLISFQNENVFDETGMPKERFSAKCLPNSPCSLEIQATKLEDSAVYFCASSQSLGVNTEAFFGQGTRLTVV.

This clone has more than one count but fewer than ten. The CDR3: CASSLAEVPTAKNIQYF. In nucleotides, the CDR3 is TGTGCCAGCAGCTTAGCGGAAGTCCCAACCGCCAAAAACATTCAGTACTTC. The rearrangement joins TRBV5-8 to TRBJ2-4; a possible D gene is TRBD2 (5 bases). Germline V gives CDR1 SGHTS, CDR2 YDEGEE. The CDR3 has 17 amino acids. V was shortened by 2 bases and J by 1 base, with 16 bases between the two germline ends.